This T cell receptor (beta chain) appears in the sequencing data of a study of OX40 agonist ivuxolimab in advanced cancers. Turning to this clone: The antigen remains unidentified.

From germline, CDR1 is SGHTA and CDR2 FQGNSA. This CDR3 spans 16 amino acids. Between the trimmed V and J ends, which lost 2 bases and 8 bases, there was a span of 21 bases. The study, taken as a whole, reports: Within 6 weeks, CD4+ and CD8+ blood T cells expanded clonally at 0.1 to 3.0 mg/kg.

Produced via immunoSEQ multiplex PCR; TCRdb's table is partial and in-frame only. This table has about 48,000 clones, 85% appearing once. V and J are TRBV7-2 and TRBJ1-2, with D hard to call. The sequence was collected from an adult with an advanced solid tumor such as melanoma, head and neck, liver or kidney cancer. Source: CD4+ or CD8+ T cells sorted from blood, taken in a trial of the OX40 agonist ivuxolimab. CDR3 nucleotide sequence: TGTGCCAGCAGCTTAAGCGGCACGACTCCCTCTGAGGGCTACACCTTC. Amino acids: CASSLSGTTPSEGYTF.